The 10 T cell receptor beta chains given below trace back to one sample, sequenced in a study of OX40 agonist ivuxolimab in advanced cancers. TCRdb's copy holds only in-frame clones and misses some; the assay was immunoSEQ multiplex PCR. This sample has over 150,000 clones; 85% to 95% occur once, and the top ten carry about 0.31%. Specimen: CD4+ or CD8+ T cells sorted from blood, collected in a trial of the OX40 agonist ivuxolimab. Source of these receptors: an adult with an advanced solid tumor such as melanoma, head and neck, liver or kidney cancer.

The rearrangement uses TRBV10-3 and TRBJ1-5, with a possible D match to TRBD1 (5 bases). The V and J ends lost 10 bases and 2 bases respectively, with 21 bases between them. This CDR3 is 16 amino acids long. CDR1 and CDR2 (germline): ENHRY, SYGVKD. CDR3 bases: TGTGCCACCCCTATAGTAAGGGGTGAATGCAATCAGCCCCAGCATTTT. Encoded protein: CATPIVRGECNQPQHF.

The V call is TRBV19, the J call TRBJ1-4; no firm D call. The CDR3 is 12 amino acids. V lost 5 bases, J lost 6 bases, and 7 bases lay in between. Germline V gene lookup returns CDR1 LNHDA and CDR2 SQIVND (reference sequence). In nucleotides, the CDR3 is TGTGCCAGTAGTCCCGAGGATGAAAAACTGTTTTTT. Its translation: CASSPEDEKLFF.

This clone is a singleton in its sample. The chain is built from TRBV7-9 and TRBJ2-1; maybe TRBD1 (6 bases). The CDR3 has 13 residues. Germline assignment: CDR1 SEHNR and CDR2 FQNEAQ (reference sequence). The V and J ends lost 10 bases and 6 bases respectively, with 16 bases between them. In nucleotides, the CDR3 is TGTGCCACCCAGGGAAAGGGGGTCAATGAGCAGTTCTTC. It is translated as CATQGKGVNEQFF.

The V call is TRBV4-1, the J call TRBJ1-1; D not certain. V shed 3 bases and J shed 4 bases, with 12 bases lying between them. The CDR3 runs 14 residues. Germline CDR1 MGHRA, CDR2 YSYEKL. CDR3 amino acids: CASSHLDRLTEAFF. DNA for the CDR3: TGCGCCAGCAGCCATTTAGACCGTCTCACTGAAGCTTTCTTT.

A single count supports this clone. The chain couples TRBV5-1 to TRBJ1-2; weak D call: TRBD1 (6 bases). Trimming pared 4 bases from V and 3 bases from J, leaving 13 bases between. This CDR3 spans 14 amino acids. The germline V gene encodes CDR1 SGHRS and CDR2 YFSETQ. CDR3 sequence reads: CASSTTNRDYGYTF. In nucleotides, the CDR3 is TGCGCCAGCAGCACCACAAACAGGGACTATGGCTACACCTTC.

The rearrangement uses TRBV18 and TRBJ2-6, with D maybe TRBD1 (6 bases). This CDR3 comprises 17 residues. Per the germline V gene, CDR1 is KGHSH and CDR2 is LQKENI. The V gene lost 7 bases and the J gene lost 0 bases, with 16 bases spanning the gap. CDR3 sequence (DNA): TGTGCCAGCTTAACGGGACACGGAGGCTCTGGGGCCAACGTCCTGACTTTC. Translating gives CASLTGHGGSGANVLTF.

The V call is TRBV5-1, the J call TRBJ2-1; the D is unclear. The V end was cut by 0 bases, the J end by 7 bases, with 20 bases between. CDR3 length: 17 amino acids. The germline V gene has CDR1 SGHRS and CDR2 YFSETQ. CDR3 sequence reads: CASSLGGLGGGLNEQFF. For the CDR3, the DNA is TGCGCCAGCAGCTTGGGTGGGTTAGGCGGCGGATTAAATGAGCAGTTCTTC.

This chain joins TRBV15 and TRBJ1-3; a weak D match, TRBD1 (6 bases). The CDR3 runs to 17 residues. V lost 0 bases and J 2 bases, leaving 14 bases between the germline ends. Per the germline V gene, CDR1 is LNHNV and CDR2 is YYDKDF (reference sequence). For the CDR3, the DNA is TGTGCCACCAGCAGAGATCGGGCCTACAGGGCTGGAAACACCATATATTTT. Its translation: CATSRDRAYRAGNTIYF.

J is TRBJ1-4 and V is TRBV7-2; D may be TRBD1 (5 bases). V was trimmed by 0 bases and J by 6 bases, leaving 11 bases between them. The CDR3 loop spans 15 amino acids. The germline V gene has CDR1 SGHTA and CDR2 FQGNSA. The CDR3 bases are TGTGCCAGCAGCTTAGCCGGGGGAGGGTATGAAAAACTGTTTTTT. It specifies CASSLAGGGYEKLFF.

This clone occurred a few times. The J gene is TRBJ1-2, the V gene TRBV6-5, with D perhaps matching TRBD1 (6 bases). Germline values: CDR1 MNHEY, CDR2 SVGAGI. V was shortened by 5 bases and J by 7 bases, with 11 bases between the two germline ends. This CDR3 is built from 12 residues. The CDR3 is CASSKQGSGYTF. In nucleotides, the CDR3 is TGTGCCAGCAGTAAACAGGGAAGTGGCTACACCTTC.